Shown below are 8 T cell receptor beta chains from a single sample sequenced in a study of cytomegalovirus exposure and HLA in healthy donors. The study ran its PCR with 60 Vbeta and 13 Jbeta primers. Method: immunoSEQ multiplex PCR; TCRdb's copy keeps in-frame clones and lacks some. The sample has about 210,000 clones, roughly four fifths seen once. The sequencing sample was made of PBMCs. All receptors come from a man in his forties in good health and CMV-seropositive.

This clone was seen only once. V and J are TRBV28 and TRBJ1-2, with 10 bases aligning to TRBD1. Germline CDR1 and CDR2: MDHEN and SYDVKM. V trimming: 3 bases; J trimming: 2 bases; junction bases outside the gene matches: 0. CDR3 length: 14 amino acids. The CDR3 protein is CASSLGQGNYGYTF. For the CDR3, the DNA is TGTGCCAGCAGTTTGGGACAGGGGAACTATGGCTACACCTTC.

This chain links TRBV13 with TRBJ2-3, with 7 bases matching TRBD2. The V and J ends lost 5 bases and 0 bases, in that order; junction bases with no gene match: 14. CDR1 and CDR2 from the germline V gene are PRHDT and FYEKMQ (reference sequence). CDR3 length: 18 residues. CDR3 protein: CASSPRPGTMTSTDTQYF. The CDR3 DNA follows: TGTGCCAGCAGCCCCCGGCCAGGGACTATGACTAGCACAGATACGCAGTATTTT.

This clone was recorded once. The CDR3 spells CASSEGGAGKGSYEQYF. In DNA form, the CDR3 reads TGTGCCAGCAGTGAAGGAGGTGCAGGGAAAGGATCCTACGAGCAGTACTTC. This chain joins TRBV2 and TRBJ2-7; the D gene is possibly TRBD1 (5 bases). This CDR3 region has 17 residues. CDR1 and CDR2 (germline): SNHLY, FYNNEI. The V end was cut by 1 base, the J end by 1 base, with 17 bases between.

CDR3 region: CASSQNTGSTNEKLFF. As DNA, the CDR3 is TGTGCCAGCAGCCAGAATACAGGGTCAACTAATGAAAAACTGTTTTTT. The J gene is TRBJ1-4, the V gene TRBV5-8; a possible D gene is TRBD1 (6 bases). The CDR3 spans 16 residues. Germline V gene sequence: CDR1 SGHTS, CDR2 YDEGEE. Trimming left V 4 bases short and J 0 bases short, with 13 bases between.

This chain uses TRBV10-2 with TRBJ2-1; a possible D gene is TRBD1 (6 bases). Germline V lookup: CDR1 WSHSY, CDR2 SAAADI. With 0 bases removed from V and 0 bases from J, the gap between germline ends came to 9 bases. There are 16 residues in the CDR3. Here the CDR3 DNA reads TGCGCCAGCAGTGAGTCGAGGGGGAGCTCCTACAATGAGCAGTTCTTC. Its protein product is CASSESRGSSYNEQFF.

The V gene is TRBV7-2, the J gene TRBJ2-7, with D uncertain. The CDR3 runs 14 residues. The germline CDR1 and CDR2 sequences are SGHTA and FQGNSA. Trimming removed 1 base at V and 5 bases at J, with 12 bases between. The DNA for the CDR3 is TGTGCCAGCAGCTTAGGTGTGGGTGGAGACGAGCAGTACTTC. As protein: CASSLGVGGDEQYF.

The sample holds a few counts of this clone. The chain is built from TRBV4-3 and TRBJ2-1; 10 nucleotides match TRBD2. This CDR3 region has 19 residues. The germline gives CDR1 LGHNA, CDR2 YSLEER. J lost 4 bases, V lost 1 base, and 13 bases had no gene match. CDR3 DNA sequence: TGCGCCAGCAGCCAAGCGATTGGACTAGCGGAAGGGGTTTACAATGAGCAGTTCTTC. Translation gives CASSQAIGLAEGVYNEQFF.

This clone was counted a few times. J is TRBJ1-5 and V is TRBV4-2; D gene ambiguous. The CDR3 runs to 16 residues. V lost 0 bases to trimming and J lost 5 bases, with 14 bases between them. CDR1 and CDR2 from the germline V gene are LGHNA and YNFKEQ. The CDR3 coding sequence is TGTGCCAGCAGCCAAGAGGTTCGAGTCGGGGATCAGCCCCAGCATTTT. Protein product: CASSQEVRVGDQPQHF.